This T cell receptor beta chain was sequenced in a study of cytomegalovirus exposure and HLA in healthy donors. Study at large: Findings of an earlier analysis included 90 million to 120 million unique TCR beta sequences from some 200 million T cells. Notes on the study in general: TRBV6-2, TRBV6-3 and some other V segments were excluded as indistinguishable.

After removal of 2 bases from V and 8 bases from J, the junction contained 10 bases not matched to a gene. CDR1 KGHSH and CDR2 LQKENI come from the germline V gene. The CDR3 extends over 16 amino acids. Amplification used 60 Vbeta primers and 13 Jbeta primers. The repertoire was sequenced with immunoSEQ multiplex PCR; TCRdb's copy has only in-frame clones and lacks some. The sample lists about 47,000 clones; about 70% were seen once. This clone has just one count. Its cognate antigen is unknown. The material sequenced was PBMCs. This chain links TRBV18 with TRBJ2-1; the match to TRBD2 covers 9 bases. The sequence was obtained from a man aged 30-40 years in good health and CMV-seronegative. The CDR3 spells CASSPRISGSADEQFF. Written as DNA, the CDR3 is TGTGCCAGCTCACCAAGGATTAGCGGGAGTGCCGATGAGCAGTTCTTC.